The entry below describes one T cell receptor beta chain. No antigen is known for it. The data belong to a study of neoadjuvant nivolumab and ipilimumab in lung cancer. Study summary: Nivolumab 3 mg/kg was given days 1, 15 and 29, plus ipilimumab 1 mg/kg day 1 in combination.

Germline V lookup: CDR1 PRHDT, CDR2 FYEKMQ (reference sequence). The ends were cut back, 5 bases at V and 0 bases at J, with 14 bases in the middle. The CDR3 sequence is 16 residues long. TCRdb's copy holds only in-frame clones and misses some; the assay was immunoSEQ multiplex PCR. The sample has 4,700 or so clones; roughly 80% are singletons. The study, taken as a whole, reports: Compared with tumor-adjacent uninvolved lung, resected tumors showed greater richness and clonality. Only two of four nivolumab-treated tumors gained richness and clonality by surgery. Pretherapy blood TCR richness correlated positively with resected tumor richness.

This sequence originates from an adult with non-small cell lung cancer. The chain joins TRBV13 to TRBJ1-3; the D is unclear. This material consisted of adjacent normal lung tissue, taken after neoadjuvant nivolumab, alone or with ipilimumab, at or shortly before surgery. As DNA, the CDR3 is TGTGCCAGCAGCCCCCGGCCGTTGAGCTCTGGAAACACCATATATTTT. Protein sequence: CASSPRPLSSGNTIYF.